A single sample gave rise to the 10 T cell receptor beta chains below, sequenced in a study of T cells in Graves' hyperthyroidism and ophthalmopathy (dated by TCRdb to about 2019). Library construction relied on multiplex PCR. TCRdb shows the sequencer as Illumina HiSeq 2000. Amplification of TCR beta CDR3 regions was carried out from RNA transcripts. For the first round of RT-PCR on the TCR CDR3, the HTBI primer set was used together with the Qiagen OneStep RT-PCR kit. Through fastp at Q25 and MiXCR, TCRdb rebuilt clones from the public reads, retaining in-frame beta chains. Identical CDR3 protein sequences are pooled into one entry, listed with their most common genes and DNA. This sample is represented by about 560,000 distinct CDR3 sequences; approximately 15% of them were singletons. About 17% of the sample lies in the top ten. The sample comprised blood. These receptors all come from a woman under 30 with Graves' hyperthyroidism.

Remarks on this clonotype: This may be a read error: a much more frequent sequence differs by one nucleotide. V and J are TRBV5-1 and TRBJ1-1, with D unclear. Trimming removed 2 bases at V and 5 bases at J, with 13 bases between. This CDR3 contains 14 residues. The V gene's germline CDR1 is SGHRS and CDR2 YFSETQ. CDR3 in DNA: TGCGCCAGCAGCTTTAACTCGTGTGGAACTGAAGCTTTCTTT. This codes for CASSFNSCGTEAFF.

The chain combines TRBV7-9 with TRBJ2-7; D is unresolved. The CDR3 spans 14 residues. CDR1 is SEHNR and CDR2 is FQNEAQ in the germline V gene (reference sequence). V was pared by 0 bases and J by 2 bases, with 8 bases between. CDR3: CASSLARNPYEQYF. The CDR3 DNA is TGTGCCAGCAGCTTAGCGAGGAACCCCTACGAGCAGTACTTC.

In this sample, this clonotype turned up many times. Here the CDR3 reads CASSLNRVTGELFF. CDR3 DNA: TGTGCCAGCAGTCTCAACAGGGTTACCGGGGAGCTGTTTTTT. This chain joins TRBV12-3 or TRBV12-4 and TRBJ2-2; possible D gene TRBD1, 6 bases. Trimming took off 5 bases at V and 5 bases at J, with 12 bases between the two ends. The length of the CDR3 is 14 residues.

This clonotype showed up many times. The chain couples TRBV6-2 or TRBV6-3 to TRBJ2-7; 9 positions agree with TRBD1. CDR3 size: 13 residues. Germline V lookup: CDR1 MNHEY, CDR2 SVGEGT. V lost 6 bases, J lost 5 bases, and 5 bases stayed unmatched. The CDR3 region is CASRTGTGNEQYF. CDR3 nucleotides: TGTGCCAGCAGGACCGGGACAGGGAACGAGCAGTACTTC.

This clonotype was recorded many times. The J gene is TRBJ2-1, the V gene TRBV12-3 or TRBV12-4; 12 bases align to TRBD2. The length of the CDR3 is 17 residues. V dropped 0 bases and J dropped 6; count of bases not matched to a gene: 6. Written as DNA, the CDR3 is TGTGCCAGCAGTTTAGCATCCCGACTAGCGGGAGCCAATGAGCAGTTCTTC. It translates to CASSLASRLAGANEQFF.

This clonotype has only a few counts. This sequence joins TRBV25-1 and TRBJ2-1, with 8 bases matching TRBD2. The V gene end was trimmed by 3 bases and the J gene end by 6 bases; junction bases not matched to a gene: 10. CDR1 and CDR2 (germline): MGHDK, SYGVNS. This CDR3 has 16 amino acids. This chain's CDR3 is CASSDLAGGLFNEQFF. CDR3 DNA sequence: TGTGCCAGCAGTGACCTTGCGGGAGGCCTCTTCAATGAGCAGTTCTTC.

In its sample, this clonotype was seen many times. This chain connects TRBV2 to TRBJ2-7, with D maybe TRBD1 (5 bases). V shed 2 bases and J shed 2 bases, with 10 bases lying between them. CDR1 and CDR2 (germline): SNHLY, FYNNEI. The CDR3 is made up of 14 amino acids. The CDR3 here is CASSEPGRAYEQYF. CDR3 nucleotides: TGTGCCAGCAGTGAACCTGGCAGGGCCTACGAGCAGTACTTC.

The CDR3 bases are TGCAGTGCTGCTATTGGGACTAGCGTTTTTCCGATATACGAGCAGTACTTC. Protein: CSAAIGTSVFPIYEQYF. The V call is TRBV20-1, the J call TRBJ2-7; 10 bases line up with TRBD2. CDR3 length equals 17 residues. The germline CDR1 and CDR2 sequences are DFQATT and SNEGSKA (reference sequence). Trimming cost V 5 bases and J 4 bases; bases outside gene matches: 17.

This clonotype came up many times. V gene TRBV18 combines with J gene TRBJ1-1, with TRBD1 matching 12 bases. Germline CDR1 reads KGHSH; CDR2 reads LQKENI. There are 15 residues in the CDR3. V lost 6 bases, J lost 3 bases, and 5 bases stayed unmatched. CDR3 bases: TGTGCCAGCTCTCCCCGGGACAGGGGGCACACTGAAGCTTTCTTT. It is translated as CASSPRDRGHTEAFF.

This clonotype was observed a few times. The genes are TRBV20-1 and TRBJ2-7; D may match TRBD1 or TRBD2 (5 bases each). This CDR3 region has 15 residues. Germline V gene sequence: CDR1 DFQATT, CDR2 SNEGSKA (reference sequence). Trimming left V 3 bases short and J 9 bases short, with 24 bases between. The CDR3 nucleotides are TGCAGTGCTAGTCCGGCCCGGGACGGCTTCTCGCGGCAGTACTTC. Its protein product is CSASPARDGFSRQYF.